The 9 T cell receptor beta chains listed next were all sequenced from one sample in a study of breast tumors, draining lymph nodes, adjacent tissues. TCRdb re-called the multiplex PCR reads with MiXCR, one entry per CDR3 protein. The sample carries about 22,000 distinct CDR3 sequences, 55% to 80% recorded once. Sequencing input: tumor-adjacent breast tissue. These receptors were collected from a female donor with breast cancer. Some clones in this sample may be carry-over from other donors' samples.

The rearrangement uses TRBV2 and TRBJ2-5; TRBD2 might be the D (6 bases). This CDR3 contains 12 residues. Germline assignment: CDR1 SNHLY and CDR2 FYNNEI. With 7 bases removed from V and 2 bases from J, the gap between germline ends came to 8 bases. CDR3 nucleotide sequence: TGTGCCAGCATTAGCGGACAAGAGACCCAGTACTTC. Encoded protein: CASISGQETQYF.

This clonotype was counted once. The gene calls are TRBV20-1 and TRBJ1-6, with D maybe TRBD1 (6 bases). The CDR3 has 15 amino acids. Looked up from germline, CDR1 is DFQATT and CDR2 is SNEGSKA (reference sequence). V lost 3 bases to trimming and J lost 4 bases, with 13 bases between them. The CDR3 DNA reads TGCAGTGCTAGGGTCAGGGGAAGGTATAATTCACCCCTCCACTTT. This translates into CSARVRGRYNSPLHF.

In this sample, this clonotype turned up many times. The CDR3 DNA is TGTGCCAGCATTTCGGGGTCCTATAATTCACCCCTCCACTTT. Protein sequence: CASISGSYNSPLHF. This chain joins TRBV28 and TRBJ1-6; no reliable D call. The CDR3 is 14 residues long. The V and J ends lost 7 bases and 1 base respectively, with 8 bases between them. Germline assignment: CDR1 MDHEN and CDR2 SYDVKM.

This clonotype is classed as medium-sized (0.01 to 0.1%). This sequence joins TRBV14 and TRBJ2-7; TRBD2 is a possible D gene (6 bases). This CDR3 spans 13 amino acids. Trimming shortened V by 4 bases and J by 7 bases, and 14 bases separated the two germline ends. Per the germline V gene, CDR1 is SGHDN and CDR2 is FVKESK. The DNA of the CDR3 is TGTGCCAGCAGCCGAGGCTTGGGGAGGGAGCAGTACTTC. Translation gives CASSRGLGREQYF.

This CDR3 is CASSLYGGRGELFF. The CDR3 region has the DNA TGCGCCAGCAGCCTTTACGGGGGTCGGGGGGAACTGTTTTTT. This chain links TRBV5-1 with TRBJ1-4; D might be TRBD1 (5 bases). Germline CDR1 reads SGHRS; CDR2 reads YFSETQ. The ends were cut back, 4 bases at V and 12 bases at J, with 19 bases in the middle. This CDR3 comprises 14 residues.

In its sample, this clonotype was seen a few times. The CDR3 DNA is TGTGCCAGCAGCTTAGGTAGGGGAACAGATACGCAGTATTTT. Amino acids: CASSLGRGTDTQYF. This sequence joins TRBV7-2 and TRBJ2-3; the D gene is possibly TRBD1 (5 bases). Germline lookup yields CDR1 SGHTA and CDR2 FQGNSA. V was trimmed by 1 base and J by 3 bases, leaving 8 bases between them. The CDR3 sequence is 14 residues long.

In its sample, this clonotype ranks as medium-sized. The V call is TRBV20-1, the J call TRBJ2-7, with D perhaps matching TRBD1 (5 bases). Trimming took 6 bases from V and 7 from J, leaving 16 bases between them. The CDR3 totals 12 residues. Germline-derived CDR1 and CDR2 are DFQATT and SNEGSKA (reference sequence). CDR3 DNA sequence: TGCAGTGCCCACGAGCAGGGTACGGAGCAGTACTTC. This gives the protein CSAHEQGTEQYF.

This clonotype came up many times. V usage is TRBV4-2 and J usage is TRBJ2-3; 14 bases agree with TRBD2. The germline V gene encodes CDR1 LGHNA and CDR2 YNFKEQ. With 0 bases clipped from V and 11 bases from J, the junction kept 7 bases outside the gene matches. CDR3 length: 16 amino acids. This CDR3 reads CASSQDPTSGGGGQYF. The CDR3, as DNA: TGTGCCAGCAGCCAAGATCCGACTAGCGGGGGGGGTGGGCAGTATTTT.

Relative to its sample, this clonotype is medium-sized. The chain has TRBV2 and TRBJ2-1; D not resolved. Germline assignment: CDR1 SNHLY and CDR2 FYNNEI. The CDR3 covers 13 residues. The germline V and J ends were trimmed by 6 bases and 9 bases, with 15 bases remaining between them. The CDR3 sequence is CASSLLESTEQFF. DNA for the CDR3: TGTGCCAGCAGCCTCTTAGAATCCACTGAGCAGTTCTTC.